What follows are 10 T cell receptor beta chains derived from one specimen sequenced in a study of blood T cell repertoires in COVID-19. Measured with immunoSEQ multiplex PCR; TCRdb has only the in-frame clones, and not every one. The sample holds about 53,000 clones, just over 85% seen once. Material: peripheral blood. The origin of the receptors is a man at least 80 years old with acute or convalescent COVID-19.

This clone was seen just once. This rearrangement joins TRBV11-1 to TRBJ2-7; D uncertain. V lost 2 bases, J lost 5 bases, and 10 bases lay in between. Germline CDR1 and CDR2: SGHAT and FQDESV (reference sequence). CDR3 length: 13 amino acids. The chain's CDR3 is CASSLSQVNEQYF. The CDR3 DNA reads as TGTGCCAGCAGCTTATCGCAGGTGAACGAGCAGTACTTC. The whole variable domain, filled in from reference TRBV11-1 and TRBJ2-7, reads EAEVAQSPRYKITEKSQAVAFWCDPISGHATLYWYRQILGQGPELLVQFQDESVVDDSQLPKDRFSAERLKGVDSTLKIQPAELGDSAMYLCASSLSQVNEQYFGPGTRLTVT.

The genes are TRBV5-6 and TRBJ1-2; 7 nucleotides match TRBD1. The CDR3 runs 14 residues. Per the germline V gene, CDR1 is SGHDT and CDR2 is YYEEEE. With 4 bases clipped from V and 2 bases from J, the junction kept 5 bases outside the gene matches. CDR3 nucleotides: TGTGCCAGCAGCACGGGACAGAGAAACTATGGCTACACCTTC. Protein product: CASSTGQRNYGYTF.

The chain employs TRBV10-3 and TRBJ2-7; D may be TRBD1 (5 bases). Trimming shortened V by 1 base and J by 1 base, and 11 bases separated the two germline ends. Germline-derived CDR1 and CDR2 are ENHRY and SYGVKD. CDR3 length: 15 amino acids. DNA for the CDR3: TGTGCCATCAGTGAGTGGGGCGGTGATTCCTACGAGCAGTACTTC. This encodes CAISEWGGDSYEQYF.

The chain joins TRBV4-3 to TRBJ2-7; no clear D gene. Germline V gene lookup returns CDR1 LGHNA and CDR2 YSLEER. V was cut by 0 bases and J by 3 bases, with 12 bases left in between. The CDR3 has 15 amino acids. The CDR3 nucleotides read TGCGCCAGCAGCCAAGATTTGACTGACCTCTACGAGCAGTACTTC. Amino acids: CASSQDLTDLYEQYF.

This clone was recorded a few times. The gene calls are TRBV18 and TRBJ1-1, with TRBD1 identical over 10 bases. The CDR3 totals 15 residues. V was clipped by 3 bases and J by 1 base; unmatched bases: 2. Germline CDR1 and CDR2: KGHSH and LQKENI. CDR3 sequence reads: CASSPRQGANTEAFF. Written as DNA, the CDR3 is TGTGCCAGCTCACCCCGACAGGGGGCGAACACTGAAGCTTTCTTT. Full variable domain (remainder filled in from reference TRBV18 and TRBJ1-1): NAGVMQNPRHLVRRRGQEARLRCSPMKGHSHVYWYRQLPEEGLKFMVYLQKENIIDESGMPKERFSAEFPKEGPSILRIQQVVRGDSAAYFCASSPRQGANTEAFFGQGTRLTVV.

The V call is TRBV10-3, the J call TRBJ2-7, with D tentatively TRBD2 (6 bases). The CDR3 is made up of 15 amino acids. Germline V gene data show CDR1 as ENHRY and CDR2 as SYGVKD. V lost 6 bases to trimming and J lost 9 bases, with 24 bases between them. CDR3 amino acids: CAIRGGTSKYEGQYF. The CDR3 DNA reads as TGTGCCATCAGAGGCGGGACTTCTAAGTACGAGGGGCAGTACTTC.

V gene TRBV27 combines with J gene TRBJ2-3, with a tentative D call TRBD1 (6 bases). With 5 bases removed from V and 6 bases from J, the gap between germline ends came to 15 bases. The CDR3 has 14 amino acids. In germline, CDR1 is MNHEY, CDR2 SMNVEV (reference sequence). The DNA for the CDR3 is TGTGCCAGCAGTCATCTCGCCAGGGGCGATACGCAGTATTTT. Protein product: CASSHLARGDTQYF.

This chain connects TRBV5-1 to TRBJ2-3, with 9 bases lining up with TRBD1. Germline V lookup: CDR1 SGHRS, CDR2 YFSETQ. This CDR3 comprises 16 residues. J lost 2 bases, V lost 0 bases, and 4 bases had no gene match. CDR3 DNA sequence: TGCGCCAGCAGCTTGGCCCTACAGGGGGCCACAGATACGCAGTATTTT. Protein sequence: CASSLALQGATDTQYF.

The chain joins TRBV5-4 to TRBJ2-5, with TRBD2 matching 8 bases. Germline V gene lookup returns CDR1 SGHNT and CDR2 YYREEE (reference sequence). V lost 3 bases and J lost 1; bases outside the gene matches: 8. This CDR3 is 16 amino acids long. The CDR3 protein is CASSSQRGLAQETQYF. Written as DNA, the CDR3 is TGTGCCAGCAGCTCCCAGCGGGGGCTAGCCCAAGAGACCCAGTACTTC.

This clone has only one observation. This chain links TRBV10-3 with TRBJ1-1; D uncertain. Germline V lookup: CDR1 ENHRY, CDR2 SYGVKD. The V and J ends lost 0 bases and 3 bases respectively, with 11 bases between them. The CDR3 is 15 amino acids. CDR3 protein: CAISESNNLYTEAFF. The CDR3, as DNA: TGTGCCATCAGTGAGTCCAATAACTTGTACACTGAAGCTTTCTTT.